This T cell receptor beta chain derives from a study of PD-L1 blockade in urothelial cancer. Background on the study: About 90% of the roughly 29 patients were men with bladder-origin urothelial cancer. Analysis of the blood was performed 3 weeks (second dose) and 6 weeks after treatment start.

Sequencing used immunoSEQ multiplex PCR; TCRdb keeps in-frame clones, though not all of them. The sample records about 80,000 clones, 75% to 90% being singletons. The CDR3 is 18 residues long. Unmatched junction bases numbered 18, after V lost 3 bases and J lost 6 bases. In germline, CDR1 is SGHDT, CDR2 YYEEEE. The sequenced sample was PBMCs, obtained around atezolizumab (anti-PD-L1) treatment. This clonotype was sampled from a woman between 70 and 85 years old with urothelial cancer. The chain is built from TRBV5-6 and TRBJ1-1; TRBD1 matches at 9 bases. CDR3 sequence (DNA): TGTGCCAGCAGCTGGACAGGGGACTTATTCCTTGGTATCGCTGAAGCTTTCTTT. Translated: CASSWTGDLFLGIAEAFF.